This is a list of T cell receptor beta chains from one sample in a study of glioma-infiltrating T cells after dendritic cell vaccination. The repertoire was sequenced with immunoSEQ multiplex PCR; TCRdb's copy has only in-frame clones and lacks some. The profile shows 90,000 to 100,000 clones, 79% of them singletons. The source was blood, collected before dendritic cell vaccination. These receptors were collected from a human donor with glioblastoma. The CDR3 runs from the conserved cysteine through the conserved F or W. The D gene is left open where the match is weak. Clone size is given for some rows only: seen once, a few or many times, or a class if the clone is expanded.

abundance: NA; j_gene: TRBJ2-5; d_gene: TRBD1; v_gene: TRBV15; CDR3aa: CATSLGQGEETQYF; CDR3nt: TGTGCCACCAGCTTGGGACAGGGGGAAGAGACCCAGTACTTC
abundance: NA; j_gene: TRBJ1-1; d_gene: NA; v_gene: TRBV28; CDR3aa: CASSETGRQAFF; CDR3nt: TGTGCCAGCAGTGAGACAGGCCGCCAAGCTTTCTTT
abundance: NA; j_gene: TRBJ1-1; d_gene: NA; v_gene: TRBV29-1; CDR3aa: CSVEKPPEGGTEAFF; CDR3nt: TGCAGCGTTGAAAAGCCTCCGGAGGGAGGGACTGAAGCTTTCTTT
abundance: NA; j_gene: TRBJ1-4; d_gene: NA; v_gene: TRBV7-7; CDR3aa: CASSLVSGEKLFF; CDR3nt: TGTGCTAGCAGCTTAGTTTCGGGTGAAAAACTGTTTTTT
abundance: NA; j_gene: TRBJ2-7; d_gene: NA; v_gene: TRBV6-1; CDR3aa: CASSEIAGIGLRAQYF; CDR3nt: TGTGCCAGCAGTGAAATTGCGGGGATTGGCCTACGAGCGCAGTACTTC
abundance: NA; j_gene: TRBJ2-3; d_gene: TRBD2; v_gene: TRBV10-3; CDR3aa: CAISESGSGATDTQYF; CDR3nt: TGTGCCATCAGTGAGTCTGGTAGCGGGGCCACAGATACGCAGTATTTT
abundance: NA; j_gene: TRBJ2-7; d_gene: TRBD2; v_gene: TRBV6-5; CDR3aa: CASTTSGGEQYF; CDR3nt: TGTGCCAGCACGACTAGCGGGGGCGAGCAGTACTTC
abundance: NA; j_gene: TRBJ2-1; d_gene: TRBD2; v_gene: TRBV10-2; CDR3aa: CASRPGLARSYNEQFF; CDR3nt: TGCGCCAGCAGGCCGGGACTAGCGCGCTCCTACAATGAGCAGTTCTTC
abundance: NA; j_gene: TRBJ1-2; d_gene: TRBD1; v_gene: TRBV18; CDR3aa: CASSPYRGQGTYGYTF; CDR3nt: TGTGCCAGCTCACCGTATAGGGGACAGGGGACCTATGGCTACACCTTC
abundance: few; j_gene: TRBJ1-2; d_gene: NA; v_gene: TRBV11-2; CDR3aa: CASSLDRGRGYTF; CDR3nt: TGTGCCAGCAGCTTAGACCGGGGAAGGGGCTACACCTTC
abundance: once; j_gene: TRBJ2-4; d_gene: TRBD2; v_gene: TRBV30; CDR3aa: CAWSATSGNIQYF; CDR3nt: TGTGCCTGGAGTGCGACTAGCGGGAACATTCAGTACTTC
abundance: NA; j_gene: TRBJ2-2; d_gene: TRBD1; v_gene: TRBV2; CDR3aa: CASIRQGAGGELFF; CDR3nt: TGTGCCAGCATACGACAGGGGGCAGGCGGGGAGCTGTTTTTT
abundance: NA; j_gene: TRBJ2-4; d_gene: TRBD2; v_gene: TRBV2; CDR3aa: CATSSGTGSIQYF; CDR3nt: TGTGCCACCTCTAGCGGGACGGGGAGCATTCAGTACTTC
abundance: NA; j_gene: TRBJ2-1; d_gene: TRBD2; v_gene: TRBV5-1; CDR3aa: CASSGLAIRNEQFF; CDR3nt: TGCGCCAGCAGCGGACTAGCGATTAGAAATGAGCAGTTCTTC
abundance: NA; j_gene: TRBJ2-7; d_gene: NA; v_gene: TRBV2; CDR3aa: CASSEYRSSYEQYF; CDR3nt: TGTGCCAGCAGTGAATACAGGAGCTCCTACGAGCAGTACTTC
abundance: NA; j_gene: TRBJ2-7; d_gene: NA; v_gene: TRBV21-1; CDR3aa: CASSLGQERYEQYF; CDR3nt: TGTGCCAGCAGCCTTGGACAAGAACGCTACGAGCAGTACTTC
abundance: once; j_gene: TRBJ2-1; d_gene: NA; v_gene: TRBV29-1; CDR3aa: CSVDKEGTEEQFF; CDR3nt: TGCAGCGTTGACAAGGAGGGGACAGAGGAGCAGTTCTTC
abundance: NA; j_gene: TRBJ2-5; d_gene: TRBD1; v_gene: TRBV5-1; CDR3aa: CASSLVGTVFRETQYF; CDR3nt: TGCGCCAGCAGCTTGGTCGGGACAGTGTTCCGGGAGACCCAGTACTTC
abundance: NA; j_gene: TRBJ2-1; d_gene: TRBD2; v_gene: TRBV27; CDR3aa: CASSLGLAGGPVYNEQFF; CDR3nt: TGTGCCAGCAGTTTAGGACTAGCGGGAGGACCTGTATACAATGAGCAGTTCTTC
abundance: NA; j_gene: TRBJ2-2; d_gene: TRBD1; v_gene: TRBV5-1; CDR3aa: CATRQGSNTGELFF; CDR3nt: TGCGCCACCAGACAGGGTTCAAACACCGGGGAGCTGTTTTTT